The text below deals with one TCR beta chain. CDR1 and CDR2 from the germline V gene are LGHNA and YNFKEQ. This CDR3 is built from 15 residues. V gave up 1 base and J gave up 2 bases, with 12 bases separating them. This record comes from a study of shared clonotypes between healthy human individuals. Replicate PCRs from sorted subsets contained roughly 200 ng DNA, which is some 29,000 T cell genomes. Sequenced by immunoSEQ multiplex PCR; TCRdb stores in-frame clones only, minus some. The profile covers about 2.2 million clones, with 85% to 95% appearing a single time and under 2% taken by the ten largest. Terminally differentiated effector memory CD45RA+ cells were excluded by CCR7 positive selection of CD45RO-negative cells.

The source of this sequence is a man aged 18 to 29 in good health. Some clones in this sample may be carry-over from other donors' samples. Specimen: naive CD8+ T cells from PBMCs. The chain employs TRBV4-2 and TRBJ2-7; D remains unclear. The CDR3 bases are TGTGCCAGCAGCCAAGGGGTCGTGGTGCCCTACGAGCAGTACTTC. As protein: CASSQGVVVPYEQYF.